This TCR beta chain was identified in a study of CD8+CD57+ T cells in acquired aplastic anemia. CDR3 length equals 13 residues. The germline V gene has CDR1 LNHDA and CDR2 SQIVND (reference sequence). The ends were cut back, 7 bases at V and 8 bases at J, with 15 bases in the middle. The patients chosen for sequencing had shown expansion of CD8+CD57+ cells (detected by flow cytometry). Genomic DNA served as template for TCR beta VDJ and CDR3 profiling. MiXCR was run by TCRdb on the reads, yielding one entry per CDR3 protein. The table shows approximately 470,000 distinct CDR3 sequences, with 25% to 40% occurring only once.

Sequencing input: sorted CD4+, CD8+, or CD8+CD57+ T cells (not recorded which) from PBMCs. The V call is TRBV19, the J call TRBJ2-1; D possibly matches TRBD1 or TRBD2 (7 bases each). The source is a human donor with aplastic anemia. The chain's CDR3 is CASTVTGRDEQFF. CDR3 bases: TGTGCCAGTACCGTGACAGGGAGGGATGAGCAGTTCTTC.